This T cell receptor (beta chain) was obtained from a study of control samples from healthy donors and cancer patients. This table comes from immunoSEQ multiplex PCR, and its TCRdb copy is limited to in-frame clones, with some not included. The sample has 140,000 to 150,000 clones, roughly 89% seen once. This CDR3 is built from 13 residues. V was pared by 8 bases and J by 5 bases, with 15 bases between. Germline CDR1 is LGHDT and CDR2 is YNNKEL (reference sequence). V gene TRBV3-1 (or the pseudogene TRBV3-2) combines with J gene TRBJ1-2; possible D gene TRBD1, 6 bases. The receptor comes from a man aged 30 to 39 in good health. The sequencing input was blood. CDR3 sequence: CASAHQGFYGYTF. The CDR3 nucleotides read TGTGCCAGCGCCCACCAGGGGTTTTATGGCTACACCTTC.